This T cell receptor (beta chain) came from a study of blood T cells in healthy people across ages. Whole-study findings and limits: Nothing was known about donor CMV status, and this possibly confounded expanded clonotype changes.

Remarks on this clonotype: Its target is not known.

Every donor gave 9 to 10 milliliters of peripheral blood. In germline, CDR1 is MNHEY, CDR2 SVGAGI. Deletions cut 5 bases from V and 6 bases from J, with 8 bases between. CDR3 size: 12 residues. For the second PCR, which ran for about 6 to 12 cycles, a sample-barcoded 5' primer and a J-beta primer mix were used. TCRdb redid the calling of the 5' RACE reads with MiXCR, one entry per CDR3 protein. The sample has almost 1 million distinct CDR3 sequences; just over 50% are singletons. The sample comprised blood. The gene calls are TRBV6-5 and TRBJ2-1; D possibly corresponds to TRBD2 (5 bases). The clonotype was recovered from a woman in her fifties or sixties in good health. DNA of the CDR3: TGTGCCAGCAGTATCGGGATCAATGAGCAGTTCTTC. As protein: CASSIGINEQFF.